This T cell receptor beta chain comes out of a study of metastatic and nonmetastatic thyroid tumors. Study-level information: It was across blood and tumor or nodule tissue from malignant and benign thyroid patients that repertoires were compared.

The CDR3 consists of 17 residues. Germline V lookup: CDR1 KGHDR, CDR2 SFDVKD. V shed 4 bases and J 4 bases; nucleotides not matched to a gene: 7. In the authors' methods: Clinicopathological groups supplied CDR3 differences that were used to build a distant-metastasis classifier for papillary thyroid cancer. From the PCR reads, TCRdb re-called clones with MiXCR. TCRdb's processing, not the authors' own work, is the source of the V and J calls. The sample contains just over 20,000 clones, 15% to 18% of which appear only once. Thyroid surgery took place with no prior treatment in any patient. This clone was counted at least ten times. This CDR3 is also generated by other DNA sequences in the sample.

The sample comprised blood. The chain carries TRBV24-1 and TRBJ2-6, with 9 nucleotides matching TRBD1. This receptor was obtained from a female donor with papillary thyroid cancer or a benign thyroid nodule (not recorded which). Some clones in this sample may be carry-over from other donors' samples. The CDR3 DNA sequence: TGTGCCACCAGTGAGGGGGACAGGGCCCCCGGGGCCAACGTCCTGACTTTC. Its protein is CATSEGDRAPGANVLTF.